The 2 T cell receptor beta chains below all came from one sample that was sequenced in a study of cytomegalovirus exposure and HLA in healthy donors. The PCR employed 60 Vbeta primers together with 13 Jbeta primers. The table came from immunoSEQ multiplex PCR; TCRdb's copy has only in-frame clones and leaves some out. The sample has roughly 130,000 clones, roughly three quarters seen once. Sequenced: PBMCs. Receptors were obtained from a female donor in good health and CMV-seronegative.

The J gene is TRBJ2-5, the V gene TRBV11-3, with 8 bases identical to TRBD2. The CDR3 is made up of 13 amino acids. V shed 10 bases and J 4 bases; nucleotides not matched to a gene: 8. The V gene's germline CDR1 is SGHNT and CDR2 YENEEA. The CDR3 DNA sequence: TGTGCCATCTCGGGGGGGAACGGAGAGACCCAGTACTTC. It codes for CAISGGNGETQYF.

The rearrangement links TRBV4-1 to TRBJ1-5, with D possibly TRBD1 on 5 matching bases. CDR1 MGHRA and CDR2 YSYEKL come from the germline V gene. Between the trimmed V and J ends, which lost 0 bases and 6 bases, there was a span of 12 bases. There are 15 residues in the CDR3. The CDR3 nucleotides are TGCGCCAGCAGCCAAGACCAGGGCCGCGGTCAGCCCCAGCATTTT. Its protein product is CASSQDQGRGQPQHF.